This T cell receptor (beta chain) was obtained from a study of T cells in narcolepsy. Study-level results: No autoreactive T cell clone sequences appeared in some memory CD4+ repertoires. Reportedly, autoreactive clonotypes were serially detected in patients' blood but not controls'.

Germline CDR1 and CDR2: SGDLS and YYNGEE. V gave up 0 bases and J gave up 4 bases, with 15 bases separating them. This CDR3 region has 16 residues. TCRdb's table, derived via immunoSEQ multiplex PCR, lists solely in-frame clones and lacks some. The data hold roughly 15,000 clones, with roughly 87% observed a single time. Turning to this clone: Its matching antigen is unknown.

Sequencing input: memory (CD45RA-) CD4+ T cells from blood. The receptor's source is a human donor in good health. This rearrangement joins TRBV9 to TRBJ2-3; the D is unclear. DNA for the CDR3: TGTGCCAGCAGCGTAGCTGGAAAAGGAAAGGCAGATACGCAGTATTTT. As protein: CASSVAGKGKADTQYF.